This TCR beta chain derives from a study of early T cells in non-severe SARS-CoV-2 infection. Each CDR3 protein gets one entry after TCRdb re-called the 5' RACE reads with MiXCR. The table has approximately 69,000 distinct CDR3 sequences, about an eighth seen once; the top ten hold 5.7%. Concerning this clonotype: The antigen remains undetermined.

Whole-study results and caveats: VDJdb matching favored anti-spike CD8 responses, missing private and CD4 specificities.

This CDR3 is 17 amino acids long. Germline V gene data show CDR1 as LGHDT and CDR2 as YNNKEL (reference sequence). V shed 4 bases and J 0 bases; nucleotides not matched to a gene: 8. The gene calls are TRBV3-1 and TRBJ2-2; TRBD1 matches 7 bases. Sequenced here: whole blood, sampled at baseline. The sequence was collected from an adult who was a healthcare worker with PCR-confirmed SARS-CoV-2 infection or an uninfected control (not recorded which). CDR3 nucleotide sequence: TGTGCCAGCAGCCCCTGGGGAACAGGGGCGAACACCGGGGAGCTGTTTTTT. This translates into CASSPWGTGANTGELFF. Full variable domain (missing parts from reference TRBV3-1 and TRBJ2-2): DTAVSQTPKYLVTQMGNDKSIKCEQNLGHDTMYWYKQDSKKFLKIMFSYNNKELIINETVPNRFSPKSPDKAHLNLHINSLELGDSAVYFCASSPWGTGANTGELFFGEGSRLTVL.